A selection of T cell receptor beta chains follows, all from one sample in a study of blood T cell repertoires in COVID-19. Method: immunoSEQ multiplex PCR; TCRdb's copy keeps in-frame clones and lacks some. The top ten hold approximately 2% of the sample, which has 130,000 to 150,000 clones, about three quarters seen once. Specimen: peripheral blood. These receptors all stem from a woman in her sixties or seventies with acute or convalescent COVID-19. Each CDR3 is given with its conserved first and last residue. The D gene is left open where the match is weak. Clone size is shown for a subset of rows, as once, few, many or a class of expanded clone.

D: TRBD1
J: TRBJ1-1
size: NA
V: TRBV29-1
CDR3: CSAVEDRGLGDDTEAFF
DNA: TGCAGCGCTGTCGAGGACAGGGGATTGGGTGACGACACTGAAGCTTTCTTT

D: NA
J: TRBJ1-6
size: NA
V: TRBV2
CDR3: CASRRGPGNSPLHF
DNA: TGTGCCAGCAGACGAGGACCAGGGAATTCACCCCTCCACTTT

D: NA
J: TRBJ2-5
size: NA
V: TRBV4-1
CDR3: CASSSQPRGLQETQYF
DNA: TGCGCCAGCAGCTCTCAACCCAGGGGTTTACAAGAGACCCAGTACTTC

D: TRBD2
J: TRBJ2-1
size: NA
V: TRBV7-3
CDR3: CASSDLSGRPHNEQFF
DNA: TGTGCCAGCAGCGACCTTAGCGGGAGGCCGCACAATGAGCAGTTCTTC

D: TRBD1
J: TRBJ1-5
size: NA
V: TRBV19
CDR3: CASSMTSGQFVSPQHF
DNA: TGTGCCAGTAGTATGACGTCGGGACAGTTCGTATCGCCCCAGCATTTT

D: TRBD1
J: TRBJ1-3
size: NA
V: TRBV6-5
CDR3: CASRRTGSGNTIYF
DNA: TGTGCCAGCAGGAGGACAGGCTCTGGAAACACCATATATTTT

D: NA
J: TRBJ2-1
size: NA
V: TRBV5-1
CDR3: CASSLELAGNEQFF
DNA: TGCGCCAGCAGCTTGGAACTAGCTGGCAATGAGCAGTTCTTC

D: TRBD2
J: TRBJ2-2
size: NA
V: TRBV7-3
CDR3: CATKAGVAAGELFF
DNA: TGTGCCACCAAAGCGGGAGTAGCTGCCGGGGAGCTGTTTTTT

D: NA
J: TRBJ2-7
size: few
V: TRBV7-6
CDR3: CASSLKGRVQGKNEQYF
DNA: TGTGCCAGCAGCCTAAAAGGCCGGGTCCAGGGGAAGAACGAGCAGTACTTC

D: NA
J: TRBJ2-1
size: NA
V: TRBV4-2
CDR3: CASSQDRRHSGEQFF
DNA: TGTGCCAGCAGCCAAGATCGGCGGCATTCGGGTGAGCAGTTCTTC

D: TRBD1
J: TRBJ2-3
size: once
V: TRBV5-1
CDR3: CASSWLGTVSTDTQYF
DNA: TGCGCCAGCAGCTGGTTGGGGACAGTTAGCACAGATACGCAGTATTTT

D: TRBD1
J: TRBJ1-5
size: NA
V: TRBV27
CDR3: CASSPYRGGQPQHF
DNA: TGTGCCAGCAGTCCCTACAGGGGAGGTCAGCCCCAGCATTTT

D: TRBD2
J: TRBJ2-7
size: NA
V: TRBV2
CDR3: CASSGSSGEYEQYF
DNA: TGTGCCAGCAGTGGGTCTAGCGGCGAATACGAGCAGTACTTC

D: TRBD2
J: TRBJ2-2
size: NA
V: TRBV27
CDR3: CASTPQRDVIGELFF
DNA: TGTGCCAGCACCCCCCAGCGGGATGTCATCGGGGAGCTGTTTTTT

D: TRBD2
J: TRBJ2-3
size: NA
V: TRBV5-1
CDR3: CASRPLGGQDTQYF
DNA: TGCGCCAGCAGACCCTTGGGAGGGCAAGATACGCAGTATTTT

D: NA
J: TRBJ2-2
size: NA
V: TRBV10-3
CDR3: CAILDETGELFF
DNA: TGTGCCATACTTGATGAGACCGGGGAGCTGTTTTTT

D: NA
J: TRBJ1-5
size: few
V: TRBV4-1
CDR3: CASSQDFGRRNQPQHF
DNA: TGCGCCAGCAGCCAAGACTTTGGAAGGCGGAATCAGCCCCAGCATTTT

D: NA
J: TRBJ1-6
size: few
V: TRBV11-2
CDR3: CASSITRGEVANSPLHF
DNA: TGTGCCAGCAGCATCACGCGGGGGGAGGTCGCAAATTCACCCCTCCACTTT

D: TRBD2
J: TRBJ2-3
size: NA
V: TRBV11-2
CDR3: CASSREHLAGVSDTQYF
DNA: TGTGCCAGCAGCCGTGAGCACCTAGCGGGAGTGTCAGATACGCAGTATTTT

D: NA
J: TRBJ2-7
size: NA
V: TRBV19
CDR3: CASSIPGPYEQYF
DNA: TGTGCCAGTAGTATCCCAGGGCCGTACGAGCAGTACTTC

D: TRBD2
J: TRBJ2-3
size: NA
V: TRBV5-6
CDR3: CASSIRTSGTDTQYF
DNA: TGTGCCAGCAGCATACGGACTAGCGGCACAGATACGCAGTATTTT

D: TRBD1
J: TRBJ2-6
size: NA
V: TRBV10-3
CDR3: CAISEQTGGGGANVLTF
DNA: TGTGCCATCAGTGAGCAGACAGGGGGCGGTGGGGCCAACGTCCTGACTTTC

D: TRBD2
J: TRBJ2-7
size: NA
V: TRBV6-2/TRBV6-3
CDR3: CASSYASAGTSNYEQYF
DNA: TGTGCCAGCAGTTACGCTTCCGCCGGGACTAGCAACTACGAGCAGTACTTC

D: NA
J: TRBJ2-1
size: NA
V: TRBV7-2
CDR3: CASSPDVSSSPNEQFF
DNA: TGTGCCAGCAGCCCCGACGTGTCTAGCAGCCCCAATGAGCAGTTCTTC

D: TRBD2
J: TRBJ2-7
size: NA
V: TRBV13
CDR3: CASSLSRTSKYEQYF
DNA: TGTGCCAGCAGCTTATCCCGGACTAGTAAGTACGAGCAGTACTTC

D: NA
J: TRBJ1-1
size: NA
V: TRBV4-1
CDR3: CASSLLGGVTEAFF
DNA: TGCGCCAGCAGCCTTCTAGGGGGGGTCACTGAAGCTTTCTTT

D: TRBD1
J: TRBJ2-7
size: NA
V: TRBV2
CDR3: CASFLETGFYEQYF
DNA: TGTGCCAGTTTCCTGGAGACAGGGTTCTACGAGCAGTACTTC

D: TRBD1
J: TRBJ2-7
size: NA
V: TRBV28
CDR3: CATLGGTGAYEQYF
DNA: TGTGCCACCCTGGGGGGGACAGGGGCCTACGAGCAGTACTTC

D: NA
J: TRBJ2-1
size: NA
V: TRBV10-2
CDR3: CASAADSYNEQFF
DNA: TGCGCCAGCGCTGCGGACTCCTACAATGAGCAGTTCTTC

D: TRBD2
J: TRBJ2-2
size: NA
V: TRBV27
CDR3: CASSSSNLAGGTGELFF
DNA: TGTGCCAGCAGTTCATCGAACCTAGCGGGAGGCACCGGGGAGCTGTTTTTT

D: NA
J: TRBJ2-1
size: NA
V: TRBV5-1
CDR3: CASSLALGGEQFF
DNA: TGCGCCAGCAGCTTGGCACTCGGTGGTGAGCAGTTCTTC

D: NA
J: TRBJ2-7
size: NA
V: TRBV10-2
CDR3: CASREGGPYEQYF
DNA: TGCGCCAGCAGAGAAGGGGGTCCTTACGAGCAGTACTTC

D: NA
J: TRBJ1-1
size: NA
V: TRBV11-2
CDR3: CASSPRGVNTEAFF
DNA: TGTGCCAGCAGTCCTCGGGGGGTGAACACTGAAGCTTTCTTT

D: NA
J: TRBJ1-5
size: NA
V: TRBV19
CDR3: CASSIRGQPQHF
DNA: TGTGCCAGTAGTATACGGGGTCAGCCCCAGCATTTT

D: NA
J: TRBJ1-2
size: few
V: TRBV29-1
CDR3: CSVVSAAGGGYTF
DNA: TGCAGCGTTGTTTCGGCGGCGGGTGGTGGCTACACCTTC

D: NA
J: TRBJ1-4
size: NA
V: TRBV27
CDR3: CASRLLGGNEKLFF
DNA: TGTGCCAGCCGTTTGTTAGGGGGTAATGAAAAACTGTTTTTT

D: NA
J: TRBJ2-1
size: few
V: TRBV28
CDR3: CASSLNNNEQFF
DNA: TGTGCCAGCAGTTTAAACAACAATGAGCAGTTCTTC

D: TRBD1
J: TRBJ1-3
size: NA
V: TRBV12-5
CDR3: CASGLVRDRVIRNSGNTIYF
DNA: TGTGCTAGTGGTTTGGTACGGGACAGGGTGATCCGCAACTCTGGAAACACCATATATTTT

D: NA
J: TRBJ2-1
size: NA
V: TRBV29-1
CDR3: CSVGTANEQFF
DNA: TGCAGCGTTGGGACAGCCAATGAGCAGTTCTTC

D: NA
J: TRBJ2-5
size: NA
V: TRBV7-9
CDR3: CASSYPQAQETQYF
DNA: TGTGCCAGCAGCTACCCTCAGGCTCAAGAGACCCAGTACTTC